This TCR beta chain appears in the sequencing data of a study of T cells in Graves' hyperthyroidism and ophthalmopathy. General observations from the study: Among clonotypes expanded in thyroid above 0.001, most were also found in blood. A 13 V-J model separated ophthalmopathy from stable hyperthyroidism.

Of note for this clonotype: Its cognate antigen is unknown.

Participants, patients aged 18 to 65, had newly diagnosed hyperthyroidism with a duration under 2 months. Uncontrolled infection, other autoimmune disease, pregnancy or lactation led to exclusion. V lost 5 bases and J 8 bases, leaving 10 bases between the germline ends. This CDR3 contains 13 residues. From germline, CDR1 is SGHTA and CDR2 FQGNSA. Amplification of TCR beta CDR3 regions used RNA as the template. HTBI primers were used for first-round RT-PCR of the TCR CDR3. Each CDR3 protein is one row after TCRdb ran MiXCR on the multiplex PCR reads. The table has hundreds of thousands of distinct CDR3 sequences, about half seen once.

V usage is TRBV7-2 and J usage is TRBJ1-6; D call uncertain. The sequence was obtained from a woman younger than 30 with Graves' hyperthyroidism. The sequencing input was peripheral blood or thyroid tissue (not recorded which). The CDR3 DNA is TGTGCCAGCAGCCGTGCCTGGGATTCACCCCTCCACTTT. Translated: CASSRAWDSPLHF.